These T cell receptor beta chains were read from a single sample in a study of technical replicates of blood from four donors. TCRdb's table, derived via immunoSEQ multiplex PCR, lists solely in-frame clones and lacks some. The data hold tens of thousands of clones, with roughly 90% observed a single time. The material sequenced was T cells isolated from PBMCs. These receptors were collected from a human donor in good health. CDR3s include the opening cysteine and the closing phenylalanine or tryptophan. A D gene is named only where the DNA matches it firmly. The size entry is marked missing in some rows and otherwise reads once, few, many or a size class.

>13|TRBJ2-7|TRBV5-1|-|-
CASSLAAADEQYF
TGCGCCAGCAGCTTGGCCGCAGCGGACGAGCAGTACTTC
>14|TRBJ2-2|TRBV7-2|-|once
CASSLDPAGGELFF
TGTGCCAGCAGCTTAGACCCCGCCGGCGGGGAGCTGTTTTTT
>12|TRBJ2-5|TRBV7-9|TRBD1|-
CASRTGGKTQYF
TGTGCCAGCAGGACAGGGGGAAAGACCCAGTACTTC
>15|TRBJ2-1|TRBV7-9|TRBD2|once
CASSLAGGGALEQFF
TGTGCCAGCAGCTTAGCGGGCGGGGGGGCCCTTGAGCAGTTCTTC
>16|TRBJ2-3|TRBV11-3|TRBD2|once
CASSLGRAGETDTQYF
TGTGCCAGCAGCTTAGGTCGAGCGGGAGAGACAGATACGCAGTATTTT
>15|TRBJ2-5|TRBV11-3|-|-
CASSSAFDSEETQYF
TGTGCCAGCAGCTCCGCCTTTGACAGCGAAGAGACCCAGTACTTC
>18|TRBJ2-1|TRBV5-1|TRBD2|-
CASSSGLAGTRTYNEQFF
TGCGCCAGCAGCTCGGGACTAGCGGGAACAAGGACCTACAATGAGCAGTTCTTC
>10|TRBJ2-5|TRBV20-1|-|-
CSARLETQYF
TGCAGTGCTAGACTGGAGACCCAGTACTTC
>16|TRBJ2-1|TRBV7-3|TRBD2|-
CASSSVGAGVDDEQFF
TGTGCCAGCAGCTCGGTTGGGGCGGGGGTAGATGATGAGCAGTTCTTC
>12|TRBJ2-7|TRBV5-5|TRBD2|-
CASSRGGYEQYF
TGTGCCAGCAGCCGGGGGGGCTACGAGCAGTACTTC
>13|TRBJ2-5|TRBV6-5|-|-
CASSREHQETQYF
TGTGCCAGCAGTCGAGAACACCAAGAGACCCAGTACTTC
>14|TRBJ1-5|TRBV6-1|-|-
CASSDLSAGQPQHF
TGTGCCAGCAGTGATCTTTCGGCGGGGCAGCCCCAGCATTTT
>14|TRBJ2-7|TRBV5-1|-|-
CASSSFSGSYEQYF
TGCGCCAGCAGCTCCTTTAGTGGCTCCTACGAGCAGTACTTC
>14|TRBJ1-6|TRBV9|TRBD1|-
CASSVGQDYSPLHF
TGTGCCAGCAGCGTCGGACAGGACTATTCACCCCTCCACTTT
>18|TRBJ2-3|TRBV2|TRBD2|few
CAISQGLAGGPGTDTQYF
TGTGCCATCTCACAAGGACTAGCGGGGGGGCCGGGCACAGATACGCAGTATTTT
>15|TRBJ1-1|TRBV6-5|-|-
CASSSSHLQGIIAFF
TGTGCCAGCAGTTCGTCGCACCTACAGGGAATAATAGCTTTCTTT
>12|TRBJ2-5|TRBV9|-|-
CASSGPLETQYF
TGTGCCAGCAGCGGGCCCTTGGAGACCCAGTACTTC
>13|TRBJ2-7|TRBV6-6|-|-
CASRPGIVYEQYF
TGTGCCAGCAGGCCAGGGATCGTCTACGAGCAGTACTTC
>17|TRBJ2-7|TRBV7-9|TRBD1|-
CASSLVAGTGTGYEQYF
TGTGCCAGCAGCTTAGTGGCCGGGACAGGGACAGGCTACGAGCAGTACTTC
>13|TRBJ2-5|TRBV6-5|TRBD2|-
CASSYGTSGTQYF
TGTGCCAGCAGTTACGGGACTAGCGGGACCCAGTACTTC
>12|TRBJ1-2|TRBV7-9|-|once
CASSVRGDGYTF
TGTGCCAGCAGCGTCCGGGGTGATGGCTACACCTTC
>17|TRBJ2-1|TRBV4-1|TRBD2|-
CASSQGTSGSSYNEQFF
TGCGCCAGCAGCCAAGGGACTAGCGGGAGCTCCTACAATGAGCAGTTCTTC
>18|TRBJ1-1|TRBV4-1|TRBD1|once
CASRQLEGGGIWVTEAFF
TGCGCCAGCAGGCAACTGGAAGGGGGCGGGATTTGGGTCACTGAAGCTTTCTTT
>18|TRBJ1-2|TRBV27|TRBD1|-
CASSFSTTGGSATYGYTF
TGTGCCAGCAGTTTCTCCACGACAGGGGGTTCAGCTACGTATGGCTACACCTTC
>16|TRBJ2-5|TRBV4-1|-|-
CASSHDPIVSPETQYF
TGCGCCAGCAGCCACGATCCCATAGTTTCCCCAGAGACCCAGTACTTC
>15|TRBJ1-6|TRBV7-9|-|-
CASTPGAFQNSPLHF
TGTGCCAGCACTCCGGGAGCCTTTCAAAATTCACCCCTCCACTTT
>18|TRBJ2-2|TRBV11-2|TRBD2|-
CASSLAGTSGGNTGELFF
TGTGCCAGCAGCTTAGCCGGGACTAGCGGGGGGAACACCGGGGAGCTGTTTTTT
>15|TRBJ2-3|TRBV4-1|-|once
CASSQDSKGTDTQYF
TGCGCCAGCAGCCAAGACTCAAAGGGGACAGATACGCAGTATTTT
>16|TRBJ1-6|TRBV30|TRBD1|-
CAWGSDRATYNSPLHF
TGTGCCTGGGGATCTGACAGGGCCACATATAATTCACCCCTCCACTTT
>15|TRBJ2-2|TRBV19|-|once
CASSMFQGNTGELFF
TGTGCCAGTAGTATGTTTCAGGGGAACACCGGGGAGCTGTTTTTT
>13|TRBJ2-6|TRBV2|-|few
CASRSSGANVLTF
TGTGCCAGCCGCAGCTCTGGGGCCAACGTCCTGACTTTC
>13|TRBJ1-4|TRBV5-5|-|-
CASSFPANEKLFF
TGTGCCAGCAGCTTTCCGGCTAATGAAAAACTGTTTTTT
>14|TRBJ2-2|TRBV7-2|-|-
CASSLVPYTGELFF
TGTGCCAGCAGCTTAGTCCCATACACCGGGGAGCTGTTTTTT
>14|TRBJ1-5|TRBV15|TRBD1|-
CATSRGTGVRPQHF
TGTGCCACCAGCAGAGGGACAGGGGTGCGACCCCAGCATTTT
>13|TRBJ2-1|TRBV28|TRBD2|once
CASSLYRREYGFF
TGTGCCAGCAGTTTATATCGGCGGGAGTACGGGTTCTTC
>16|TRBJ2-1|TRBV28|TRBD2|-
CASSLGSAGENNEQFF
TGTGCCAGCAGTTTGGGGTCAGCGGGAGAGAACAATGAGCAGTTCTTC
>13|TRBJ1-5|TRBV7-9|-|-
CASSQGLEQPQHF
TGTGCCAGCAGCCAGGGTCTCGAACAGCCCCAGCATTTT
>15|TRBJ2-1|TRBV5-4|-|-
CASSLEQGVWNEQFF
TGTGCCAGCAGCTTGGAACAGGGAGTGTGGAATGAGCAGTTCTTC
>16|TRBJ2-3|TRBV6-1|TRBD2|-
CASSARRLAVTDTQYF
TGTGCCAGCAGTGCCCGGAGACTAGCGGTTACAGATACGCAGTATTTT
>14|TRBJ2-1|TRBV11-3|-|-
CASGRGSSYNEQFF
TGTGCCAGCGGAAGGGGTAGCTCCTACAATGAGCAGTTCTTC
>14|TRBJ1-1|TRBV6-4|TRBD1|-
CASKTGAVNTEAFF
TGTGCCAGCAAGACAGGGGCAGTGAACACTGAAGCTTTCTTT
>15|TRBJ1-2|TRBV21-1|-|-
CASSVKSGTNYGYTF
TGTGCCAGCAGCGTGAAATCCGGGACAAACTATGGCTACACCTTC
>13|TRBJ1-1|TRBV6-5|-|-
CASTRRGNTEAFF
TGTGCCAGCACTCGGAGGGGGAACACTGAAGCTTTCTTT
>15|TRBJ2-7|TRBV4-1|TRBD1|-
CASSLIGTGADEQYF
TGCGCCAGCAGCCTCATCGGGACAGGGGCTGACGAGCAGTACTTC
>17|TRBJ2-3|TRBV27|TRBD2|-
CASSPPLGLAGVDTQYF
TGTGCCAGCAGCCCCCCCCTGGGGCTAGCGGGGGTAGATACGCAGTATTTT
>17|TRBJ2-3|TRBV4-1|TRBD2|-
CASSQRPLAGAIDTQYF
TGCGCCAGCAGCCAAAGACCCCTAGCGGGAGCCATAGATACGCAGTATTTT
>14|TRBJ2-5|TRBV28|-|-
CASSLRTLGETQYF
TGTGCCAGCAGTTTAAGAACCCTCGGGGAGACCCAGTACTTC
>15|TRBJ2-5|TRBV30|TRBD2|-
CAWTTRGGGVKTQYF
TGTGCCTGGACCACACGGGGCGGGGGGGTGAAGACCCAGTACTTC
>11|TRBJ2-5|TRBV29-1|-|-
CSVWRFETQYF
TGCAGCGTTTGGCGGTTTGAGACCCAGTACTTC
>12|TRBJ2-7|TRBV5-1|TRBD1|-
CASSWTGSEQYF
TGCGCCAGCAGCTGGACAGGGTCCGAGCAGTACTTC
>17|TRBJ1-1|TRBV7-8|-|-
CASSSHPGEPTPPEAFF
TGTGCCAGCAGCTCACACCCAGGGGAACCGACACCCCCTGAAGCTTTCTTT
>17|TRBJ2-1|TRBV28|TRBD1|-
CASSQLPGTGEYNEQFF
TGTGCCAGCAGCCAACTACCTGGGACAGGGGAATACAATGAGCAGTTCTTC
>12|TRBJ1-4|TRBV30|TRBD1|-
CAWGAGGEKLFF
TGTGCCTGGGGAGCAGGGGGGGAAAAACTGTTTTTT
>18|TRBJ2-3|TRBV11-1|TRBD2|-
CASSLVLAGGPGTDTQYF
TGTGCCAGCAGCTTAGTCCTAGCGGGGGGGCCGGGCACAGATACGCAGTATTTT
>14|TRBJ1-5|TRBV28|TRBD1|-
CASSAGTGIQPQHF
TGTGCCAGCAGCGCCGGGACAGGGATTCAGCCCCAGCATTTT